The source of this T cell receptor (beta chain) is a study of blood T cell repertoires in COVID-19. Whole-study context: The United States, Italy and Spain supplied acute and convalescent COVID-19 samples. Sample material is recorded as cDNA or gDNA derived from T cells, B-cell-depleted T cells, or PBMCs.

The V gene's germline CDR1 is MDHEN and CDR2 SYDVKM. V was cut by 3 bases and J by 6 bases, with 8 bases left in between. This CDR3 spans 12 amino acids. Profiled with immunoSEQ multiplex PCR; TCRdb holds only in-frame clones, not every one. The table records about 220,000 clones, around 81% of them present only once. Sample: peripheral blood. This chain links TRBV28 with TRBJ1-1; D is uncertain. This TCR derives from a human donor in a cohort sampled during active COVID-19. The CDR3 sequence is CASSLLAAEAFF. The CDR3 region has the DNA TGTGCCAGCAGTTTGCTGGCCGCTGAAGCTTTCTTT.